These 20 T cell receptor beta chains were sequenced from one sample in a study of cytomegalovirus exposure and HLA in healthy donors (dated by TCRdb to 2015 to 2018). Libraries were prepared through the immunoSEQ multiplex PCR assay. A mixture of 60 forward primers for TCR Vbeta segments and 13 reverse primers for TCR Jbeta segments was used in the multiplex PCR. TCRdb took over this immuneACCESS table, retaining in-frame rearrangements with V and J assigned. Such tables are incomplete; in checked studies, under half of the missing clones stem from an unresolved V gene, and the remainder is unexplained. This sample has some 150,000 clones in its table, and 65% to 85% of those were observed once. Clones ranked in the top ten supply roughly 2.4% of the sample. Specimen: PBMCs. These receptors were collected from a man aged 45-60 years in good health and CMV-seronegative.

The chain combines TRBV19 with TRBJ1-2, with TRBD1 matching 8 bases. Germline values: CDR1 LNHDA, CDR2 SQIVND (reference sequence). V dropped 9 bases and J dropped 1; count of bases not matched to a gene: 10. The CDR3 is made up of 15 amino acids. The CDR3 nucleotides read TGTGCCAGCGAAGGGAGAGGGACAGGTAACTATGGCTACACCTTC. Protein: CASEGRGTGNYGYTF.

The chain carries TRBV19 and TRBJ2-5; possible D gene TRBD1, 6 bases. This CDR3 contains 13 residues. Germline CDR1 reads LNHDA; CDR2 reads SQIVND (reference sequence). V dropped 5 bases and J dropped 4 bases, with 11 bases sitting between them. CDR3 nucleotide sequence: TGTGCCAGTAGTTACAGGGTTGGAGAGACCCAGTACTTC. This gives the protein CASSYRVGETQYF.

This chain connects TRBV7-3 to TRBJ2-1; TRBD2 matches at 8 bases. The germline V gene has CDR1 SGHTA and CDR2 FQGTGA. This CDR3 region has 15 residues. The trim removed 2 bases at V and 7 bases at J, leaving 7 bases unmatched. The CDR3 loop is CASSLGSGGPNEQFF. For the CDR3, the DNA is TGTGCCAGCAGCTTAGGGTCGGGGGGGCCTAATGAGCAGTTCTTC.

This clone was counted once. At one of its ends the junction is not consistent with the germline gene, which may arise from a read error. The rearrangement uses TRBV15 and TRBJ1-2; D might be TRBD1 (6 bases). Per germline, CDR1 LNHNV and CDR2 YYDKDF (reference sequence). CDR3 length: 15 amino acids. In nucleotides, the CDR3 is TGTGCCACCAGCCGAGAAACAGGGCTAAACTATGGCTACACCTTC. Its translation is CATSRETGLNYGYTF. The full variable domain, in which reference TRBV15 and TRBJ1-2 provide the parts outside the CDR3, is DAMVIQNPRYQVTQFGKPVTLSCSQTLNHNVMYWYQQKSSQAPKLLFHYYDKDFNNEADTPDNFQSRRPNTSFCFLDIRSPGLGDTAMYLCATSRETGLNYGYTFGSGTRLTVV.

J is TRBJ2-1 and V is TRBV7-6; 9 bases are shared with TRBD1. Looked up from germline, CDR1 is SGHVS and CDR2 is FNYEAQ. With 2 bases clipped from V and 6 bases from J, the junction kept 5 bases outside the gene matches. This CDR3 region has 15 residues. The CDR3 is CASSLKTGGVNEQFF. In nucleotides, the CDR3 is TGTGCCAGCAGCTTAAAGACAGGGGGGGTCAATGAGCAGTTCTTC.

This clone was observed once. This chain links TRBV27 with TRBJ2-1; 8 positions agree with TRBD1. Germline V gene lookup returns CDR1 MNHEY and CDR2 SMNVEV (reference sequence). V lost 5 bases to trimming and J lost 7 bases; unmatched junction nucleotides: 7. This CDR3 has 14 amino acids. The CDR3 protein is CASSQDRVGNEQFF. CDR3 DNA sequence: TGTGCCAGCAGTCAGGACAGGGTGGGAAATGAGCAGTTCTTC.

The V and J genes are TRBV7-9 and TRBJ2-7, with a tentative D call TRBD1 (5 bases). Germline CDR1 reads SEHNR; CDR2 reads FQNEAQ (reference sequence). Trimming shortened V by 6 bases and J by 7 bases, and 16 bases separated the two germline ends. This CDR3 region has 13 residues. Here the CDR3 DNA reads TGTGCCAGCAGTCATCAGGGCCGTCGGGAGCAGTACTTC. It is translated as CASSHQGRREQYF.

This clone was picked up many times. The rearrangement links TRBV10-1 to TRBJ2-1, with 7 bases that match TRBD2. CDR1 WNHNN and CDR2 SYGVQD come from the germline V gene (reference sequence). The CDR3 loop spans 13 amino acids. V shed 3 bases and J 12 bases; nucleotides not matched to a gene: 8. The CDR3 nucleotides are TGCGCCAGCAGTGACCGCGTCTGGGGGGGGCAGTTCTTC. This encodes CASSDRVWGGQFF.

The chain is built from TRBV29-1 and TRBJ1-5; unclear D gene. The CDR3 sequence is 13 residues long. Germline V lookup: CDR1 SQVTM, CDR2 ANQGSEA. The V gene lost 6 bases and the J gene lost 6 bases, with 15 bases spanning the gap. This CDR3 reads CSVRTGGGQPQHF. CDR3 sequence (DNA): TGCAGCGTGAGGACGGGAGGAGGTCAGCCCCAGCATTTT.

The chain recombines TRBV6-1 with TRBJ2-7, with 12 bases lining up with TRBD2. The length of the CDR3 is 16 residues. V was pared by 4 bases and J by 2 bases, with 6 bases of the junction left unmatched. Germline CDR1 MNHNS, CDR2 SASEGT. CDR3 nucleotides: TGTGCCAGCAGTGTCCAGACTAGCGGGAGTCCCTACGAGCAGTACTTC. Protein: CASSVQTSGSPYEQYF.

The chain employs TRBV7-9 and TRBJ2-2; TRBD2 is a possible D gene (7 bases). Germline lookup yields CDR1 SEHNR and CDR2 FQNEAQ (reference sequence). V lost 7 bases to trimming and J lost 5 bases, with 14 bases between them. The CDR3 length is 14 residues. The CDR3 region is CASTRGSGTGELFF. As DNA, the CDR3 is TGTGCCAGCACCAGGGGTAGCGGGACCGGGGAGCTGTTTTTT. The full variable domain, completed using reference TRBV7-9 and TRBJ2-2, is DTGVSQNPRHKITKRGQNVTFRCDPISEHNRLYWYRQTLGQGPEFLTYFQNEAQLEKSRLLSDRFSAERPKGSFSTLEIQRTEQGDSAMYLCASTRGSGTGELFFGEGSRLTVL.

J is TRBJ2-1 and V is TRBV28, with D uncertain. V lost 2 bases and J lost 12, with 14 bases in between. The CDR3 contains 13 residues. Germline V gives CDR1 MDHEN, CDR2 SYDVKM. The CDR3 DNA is TGTGCCAGCAGTTTAGTGAGCACACGAGGGCAGTTCTTC. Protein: CASSLVSTRGQFF. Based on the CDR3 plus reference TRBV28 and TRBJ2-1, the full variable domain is DVKVTQSSRYLVKRTGEKVFLECVQDMDHENMFWYRQDPGLGLRLIYFSYDVKMKEKGDIPEGYSVSREKKERFSLILESASTNQTSMYLCASSLVSTRGQFFGPGTRLTVL.

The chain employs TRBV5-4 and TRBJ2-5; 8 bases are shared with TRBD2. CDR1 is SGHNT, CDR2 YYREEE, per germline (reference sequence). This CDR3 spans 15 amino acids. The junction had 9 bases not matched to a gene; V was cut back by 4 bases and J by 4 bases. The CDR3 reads CASSPGGRALETQYF. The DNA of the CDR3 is TGTGCCAGCAGCCCGGGGGGGAGGGCCCTAGAGACCCAGTACTTC.

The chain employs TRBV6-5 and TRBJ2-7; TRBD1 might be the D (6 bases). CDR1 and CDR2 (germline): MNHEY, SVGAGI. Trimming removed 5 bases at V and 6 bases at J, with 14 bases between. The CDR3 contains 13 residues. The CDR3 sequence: CASSRDIFGEQYF. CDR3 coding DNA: TGTGCCAGCAGTCGGGACATTTTCGGCGAGCAGTACTTC.

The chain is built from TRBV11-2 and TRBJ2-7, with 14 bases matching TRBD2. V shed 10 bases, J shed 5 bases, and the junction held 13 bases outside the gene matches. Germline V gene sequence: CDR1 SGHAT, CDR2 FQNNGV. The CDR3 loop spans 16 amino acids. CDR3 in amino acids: CATRLAGGIRGNEQYF. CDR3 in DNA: TGTGCCACCAGACTAGCGGGAGGGATCCGGGGCAACGAGCAGTACTTC.

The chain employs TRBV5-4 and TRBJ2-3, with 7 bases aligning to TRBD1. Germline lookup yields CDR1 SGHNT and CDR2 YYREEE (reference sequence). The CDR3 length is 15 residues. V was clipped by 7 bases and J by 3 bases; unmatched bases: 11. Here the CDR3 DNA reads TGTGCCAGCCCGAGTCGGGACAGTCGTACAGATACGCAGTATTTT. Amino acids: CASPSRDSRTDTQYF.

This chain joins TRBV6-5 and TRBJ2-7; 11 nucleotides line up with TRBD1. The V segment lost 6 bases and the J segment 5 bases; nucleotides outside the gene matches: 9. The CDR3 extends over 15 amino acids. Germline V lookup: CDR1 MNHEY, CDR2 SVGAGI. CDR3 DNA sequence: TGTGCCAGCAGACTAGGACAGGGGGCTCGGAACGAGCAGTACTTC. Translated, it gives CASRLGQGARNEQYF.

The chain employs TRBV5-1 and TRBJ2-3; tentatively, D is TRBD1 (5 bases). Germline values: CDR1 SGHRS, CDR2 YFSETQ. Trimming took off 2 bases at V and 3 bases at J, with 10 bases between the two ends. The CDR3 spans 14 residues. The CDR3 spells CASSLSTDTDTQYF. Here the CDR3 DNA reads TGCGCCAGCAGCTTATCGACAGATACAGATACGCAGTATTTT.

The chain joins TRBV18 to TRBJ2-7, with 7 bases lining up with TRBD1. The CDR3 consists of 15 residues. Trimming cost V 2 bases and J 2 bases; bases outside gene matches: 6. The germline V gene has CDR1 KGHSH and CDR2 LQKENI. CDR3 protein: CASSPSSGTAYEQYF. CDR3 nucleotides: TGTGCCAGCTCACCATCTTCCGGGACAGCCTACGAGCAGTACTTC.

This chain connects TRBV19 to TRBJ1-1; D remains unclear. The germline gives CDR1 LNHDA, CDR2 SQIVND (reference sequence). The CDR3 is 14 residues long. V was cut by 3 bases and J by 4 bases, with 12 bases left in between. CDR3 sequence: CASSIGGLGTEAFF. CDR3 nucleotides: TGTGCCAGTAGTATCGGAGGGCTTGGCACTGAAGCTTTCTTT.